The entry that follows covers one T cell receptor (beta chain) sequence. Its matching antigen is unknown. An overlapping HIV-1 Gag peptide pool stimulated these cells at roughly 1 ug/peptide/mL. Sorted nonresponding memory CD4+ T cells were CD40L-negative, CD69-negative, CD45RO-high. The sample comes from a study of persistence of HIV-infected CD4 T cells. Study at large: Median time on suppressive ART was seven to eight years.

Trimming cost V 6 bases and J 2 bases, with 8 bases left between them. Per germline, CDR1 MDHEN and CDR2 SYDVKM. CDR3 size: 12 residues. This was the immunoSEQ version 4 assay in survey mode. Profiled with immunoSEQ multiplex PCR; TCRdb holds only in-frame clones, not every one. The sample lists about 36,000 clones, 85% occurring once. Study results and limitations: Proviral oligoclonality tracked with TCR oligoclonality within the same sorted cells.

The sequenced sample was cultured CD4+ T cells from PBMCs, obtained from a patient who received antiretroviral therapy. This chain links TRBV28 with TRBJ2-7, with D maybe TRBD1 (6 bases). The sequence derives from an adult with HIV. The donor label of this sample is uncertain. CDR3 sequence (DNA): TGTGCCAGCAGAGGACAGACCTACGAGCAGTACTTC. Translated: CASRGQTYEQYF.